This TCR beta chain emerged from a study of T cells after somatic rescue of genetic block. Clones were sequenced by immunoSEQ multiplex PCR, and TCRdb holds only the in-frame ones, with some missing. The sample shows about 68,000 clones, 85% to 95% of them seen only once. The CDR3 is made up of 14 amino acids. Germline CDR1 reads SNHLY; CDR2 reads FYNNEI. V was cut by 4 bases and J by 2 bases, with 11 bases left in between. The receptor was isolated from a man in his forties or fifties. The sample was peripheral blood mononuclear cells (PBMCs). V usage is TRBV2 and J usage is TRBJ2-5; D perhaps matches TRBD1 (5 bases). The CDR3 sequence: CASSVQGRQETQYF. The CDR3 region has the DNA TGTGCCAGCAGTGTTCAGGGCCGACAAGAGACCCAGTACTTC.